The present T cell receptor beta chain was sequenced within a study of T cell repertoires and Cas9 in healthy adults. Study as a whole: CD4 and CD8 compartments: SpCas9-reactive T cells profiled for potency, cytotoxicity, lineage.

Data came from immunoSEQ multiplex PCR; TCRdb stores just in-frame clones and leaves some out. The sample consists of about 24,000 clones, more than 90% of them appearing once. This CDR3 has 14 amino acids. V was pared by 0 bases and J by 1 base, with 7 bases between. CDR1 is SGHRS and CDR2 is YFSETQ in the germline V gene. This sequence originates from a human donor in good health. The chain is built from TRBV5-1 and TRBJ2-5; D is uncertain. Sequencing used CD4+ effector T cells (CD127+, CD25-, CD137-, CD154-) from PBMCs; culture status not recorded. In nucleotides, the CDR3 is TGCGCCAGCAGCTTGGATCCTGGCCAAGAGACCCAGTACTTC. It encodes CASSLDPGQETQYF.